The clone carrying this T cell receptor beta chain was observed a single time. V lost 5 bases, J lost 2 bases, and 11 bases stayed unmatched. This CDR3 contains 18 residues. From germline, CDR1 is SGHVS and CDR2 FQNEAQ. The authors' processing: Amplification with reference gene primers provided the estimates of nucleated cell counts. Sequenced by immunoSEQ multiplex PCR; TCRdb stores in-frame clones only, minus some. V, J and clone size derive from that table, while D and trimming were established from the DNA sequence. The top ten hold under 5.5% of the sample, which has some 250,000 clones, around 80% seen once. The sample comes from a study of blood T cell repertoires in COVID-19.

The chain has TRBV7-8 and TRBJ2-5, with 13 positions matching TRBD2. The TCR sequence derives from a man aged 55 to 70 with acute or convalescent COVID-19. The sequenced sample was peripheral blood. Here the CDR3 DNA reads TGTGCCAGCAGCGTAGGACTAGCGGGAGTTTCGGGTCAAGAGACCCAGTACTTC. Its protein product is CASSVGLAGVSGQETQYF.